These T cell receptor beta chains were read from a single sample in a study of beta chain features in type 1 diabetes. Assay: immunoSEQ multiplex PCR; the TCRdb copy retains only in-frame clones and omits some. The repertoire consists of 350,000 to 400,000 clones, with roughly 12% occurring once and the leading ten covering around 0.0099%. The sequenced sample was naive CD4+ T cells from blood. These receptors all stem from a woman aged 18 to 35 with type 1 diabetes. Each CDR3 is given with its conserved first and last residue. The D gene is left open where the match is weak. Rows give clone size only sometimes, using once, few, many, or a class for an expanded clone.

>TRBD2|TRBV11-2|few|TRBJ2-1
TGTGCCAGCAGCGCAAGGGGAAAGACTAGCGGGAGGTTAGCTGAGCAGTTCTTC
CASSARGKTSGRLAEQFF
>-|TRBV5-4|few|TRBJ2-1
TGTGCCAGCAGCTTGTTCCAGTGGTTCGTGGGAGGGGGCAATGAGCAGTTCTTC
CASSLFQWFVGGGNEQFF
>-|TRBV7-3|-|TRBJ2-1
TGTGCCAGCAGCTTAGGGGCGGGATTGTACAATGAGCAGTTCTTC
CASSLGAGLYNEQFF
>-|TRBV15|few|TRBJ2-6
TGTGCCACCAGCAGAGTGTCGGTCCGGAGCTCTGGGGCCAACGTCCTGACTTTC
CATSRVSVRSSGANVLTF
>-|TRBV2|few|TRBJ2-5
TGTGCCAGCAGTCCTACAGGGATGCGGTCGGAGACCCAGTACTTC
CASSPTGMRSETQYF
>-|TRBV4-2|-|TRBJ2-7
TGTGCCAGCAGCCAAGGGTGGACAGCAGCCTACGAGCAGTACTTC
CASSQGWTAAYEQYF
>-|TRBV29-1|-|TRBJ1-5
TGCAGCGTGGCGACAGGTACTAGTAGTCGGCCCCAGCATTTT
CSVATGTSSRPQHF
>-|TRBV19|-|TRBJ1-2
TGTGCCAGTAGTGCCGAAGACAGGCCCTATGGCTACACCTTC
CASSAEDRPYGYTF
>-|TRBV11-2|few|TRBJ2-7
TGTGCCAGCAGCTCCATCGGACAACCTAAGCCTTACGAGCAGTACTTC
CASSSIGQPKPYEQYF
>TRBD1|TRBV18|few|TRBJ2-7
TGTGCCAGCTCACCGGCCGTCGGGACAGGGACCAACGAGCAGTACTTC
CASSPAVGTGTNEQYF
>TRBD1|TRBV7-3|-|TRBJ1-2
TGTGCCAGCAGCCCCGGACAGGTTGGCGGCTACACCTTC
CASSPGQVGGYTF
>TRBD2|TRBV7-9|few|TRBJ2-7
TGTGCCAGCAGCCCATGGGGTAGCGGGGAATACGAGCAGTACTTC
CASSPWGSGEYEQYF
>TRBD1|TRBV5-4|-|TRBJ1-4
TGTGCCAGCAGCCCGGACAGGCAGAATGAAAAACTGTTTTTT
CASSPDRQNEKLFF
>-|TRBV7-9|few|TRBJ2-1
TGTGCCAGCAGCCTGGAGGGGGCTTCCCGTCTACATGAGCAGTTCTTC
CASSLEGASRLHEQFF
>-|TRBV5-6|-|TRBJ2-1
TGTGCCAGCAGCGTCGGAGGGCTGGTCAATGAGCAGTTCTTC
CASSVGGLVNEQFF
>-|TRBV28|few|TRBJ2-2
TGTGCCAGCAGTTTCTGGGCGGGCGGGGAGCTGTTTTTT
CASSFWAGGELFF
>TRBD2|TRBV28|-|TRBJ2-1
TGTGCCAGCAGTTTCTCCCCTCAGACTAGCGGGGGCGATGAGCAGTTCTTC
CASSFSPQTSGGDEQFF
>-|TRBV7-2|-|TRBJ2-3
TGTGCCAGCAGCTTAGGGGCTAGCGATCGCACAGATACGCAGTATTTT
CASSLGASDRTDTQYF
>-|TRBV7-7|-|TRBJ2-2
TGTGCTAGCAGGATCGAGAGTCTGAGCGGGGAGCTGTTTTTT
CASRIESLSGELFF
>-|TRBV15|-|TRBJ2-1
TGTGCCACCAGCAGGCGGGTCGGGGAGCAGTTCTTC
CATSRRVGEQFF
>-|TRBV28|-|TRBJ2-5
TGTGCCAGCCGGAGGACAGCCCAAGAGACCCAGTACTTC
CASRRTAQETQYF
>TRBD1|TRBV30|few|TRBJ2-7
TGTGCCTGGAGCTCGACAGGGAGCTCCTACGAGCAGTACTTC
CAWSSTGSSYEQYF
>TRBD1|TRBV19|-|TRBJ2-1
TGTGCCAGGGCGGACAGGGAATACAATGAGCAGTTCTTC
CARADREYNEQFF
>-|TRBV28|-|TRBJ2-7
TGTGCCTCAACGACAGCCTCCTACGAGCAGTACTTC
CASTTASYEQYF